One sample yielded the 4 T cell receptor beta chains listed below, sequenced in a study of T cells in Graves' hyperthyroidism and ophthalmopathy. Amplification of TCR beta CDR3 regions used RNA as the template. First-round RT-PCR with HTBI primers amplified the TCR CDR3 region. TCRdb re-called the multiplex PCR reads through MiXCR, storing one row per CDR3 protein. The repertoire holds over 150,000 distinct CDR3 sequences, 17% seen once, with 53% in the top ten. The specimen was blood. Receptors were obtained from a woman aged 50 to 60 with Graves' hyperthyroidism.

The chain couples TRBV6-1 to TRBJ2-1; TRBD2 matches at 10 bases. Germline CDR1 reads MNHNS; CDR2 reads SASEGT. The CDR3 consists of 15 residues. The junction had 4 bases not matched to a gene; V was cut back by 1 base and J by 7 bases. CDR3: CASSEVGSGGNEQFF. The CDR3 region has the DNA TGTGCCAGCAGTGAAGTTGGTAGCGGGGGGAATGAGCAGTTCTTC.

This clonotype was counted at least ten times. The V gene is TRBV12-3 or TRBV12-4, the J gene TRBJ1-2; 7 bases map to TRBD1. The junction had 10 bases not matched to a gene; V was cut back by 0 bases and J by 3 bases. The CDR3 has 17 amino acids. The CDR3 reads CASSLAQGGTPDYGYTF. The CDR3 coding sequence is TGTGCCAGCAGTTTAGCGCAAGGGGGCACCCCGGACTATGGCTACACCTTC.

This clonotype was seen a few times. The rearrangement uses TRBV7-2 and TRBJ2-7; D uncertain. Germline V gives CDR1 SGHTA, CDR2 FQGNSA. The CDR3 sequence is 13 residues long. The V end was cut by 2 bases, the J end by 3 bases, with 8 bases between. The CDR3 DNA reads TGTGCCAGCAGCTTAATACAAAACTACGAGCAGTACTTC. Encoded protein: CASSLIQNYEQYF.

This clonotype was seen ten or more times. V usage is TRBV28 and J usage is TRBJ2-1; 10 nucleotides line up with TRBD2. CDR1 MDHEN and CDR2 SYDVKM come from the germline V gene. V lost 6 bases and J lost 0; bases outside the gene matches: 5. This CDR3 has 16 residues. The CDR3 sequence is CASRLAGSSSYNEQFF. The DNA of the CDR3 is TGTGCCAGCAGACTAGCGGGGTCGAGCTCCTACAATGAGCAGTTCTTC.